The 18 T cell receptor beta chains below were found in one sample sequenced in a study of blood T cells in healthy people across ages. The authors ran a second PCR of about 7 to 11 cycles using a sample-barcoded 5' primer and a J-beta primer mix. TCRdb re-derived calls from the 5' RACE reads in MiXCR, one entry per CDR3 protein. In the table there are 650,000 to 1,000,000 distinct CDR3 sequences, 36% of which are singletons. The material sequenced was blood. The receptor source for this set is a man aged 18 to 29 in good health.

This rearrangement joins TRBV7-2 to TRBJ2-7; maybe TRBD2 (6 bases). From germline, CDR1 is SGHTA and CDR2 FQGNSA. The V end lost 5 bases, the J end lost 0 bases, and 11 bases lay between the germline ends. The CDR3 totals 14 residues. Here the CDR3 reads CASSTMGGSYEQYF. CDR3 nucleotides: TGTGCCAGCAGCACCATGGGGGGCTCCTACGAGCAGTACTTC.

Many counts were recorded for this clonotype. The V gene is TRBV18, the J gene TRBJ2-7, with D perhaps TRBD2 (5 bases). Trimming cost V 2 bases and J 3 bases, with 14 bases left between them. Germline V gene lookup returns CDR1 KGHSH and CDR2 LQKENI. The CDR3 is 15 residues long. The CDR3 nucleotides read TGTGCCAGCTCACCAACCGGAGGAGTGGGCTACGAGCAGTACTTC. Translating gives CASSPTGGVGYEQYF.

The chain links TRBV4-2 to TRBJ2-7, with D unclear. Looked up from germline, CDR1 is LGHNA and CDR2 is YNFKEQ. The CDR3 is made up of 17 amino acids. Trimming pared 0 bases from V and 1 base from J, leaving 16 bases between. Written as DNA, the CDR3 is TGTGCCAGCAGCCAAGATAGTAGGGTCTCGTCTTCCTACGAGCAGTACTTC. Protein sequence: CASSQDSRVSSSYEQYF.

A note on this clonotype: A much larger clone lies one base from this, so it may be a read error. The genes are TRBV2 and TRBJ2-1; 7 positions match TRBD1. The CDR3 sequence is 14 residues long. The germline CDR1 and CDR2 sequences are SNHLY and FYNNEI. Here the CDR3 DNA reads TGTGCCAGCAGCGGACAGGCACGTACCAATGGGCAGTTCTTC. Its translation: CASSGQARTNGQFF.

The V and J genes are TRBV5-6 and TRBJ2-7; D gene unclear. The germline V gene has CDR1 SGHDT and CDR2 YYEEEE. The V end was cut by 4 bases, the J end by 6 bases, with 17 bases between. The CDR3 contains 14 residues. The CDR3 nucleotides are TGTGCCAGCAGCAAGGACCCGGATGGGCCCGAGCAGTACTTC. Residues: CASSKDPDGPEQYF.

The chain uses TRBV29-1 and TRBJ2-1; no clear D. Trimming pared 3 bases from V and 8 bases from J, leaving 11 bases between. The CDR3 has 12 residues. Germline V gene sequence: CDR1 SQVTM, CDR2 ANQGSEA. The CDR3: CSVEGGRDEQFF. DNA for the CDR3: TGCAGCGTTGAGGGCGGTAGGGATGAGCAGTTCTTC.

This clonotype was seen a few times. The CDR3 DNA reads TGTGCCAGCAGTTTAGGGGGTCAGGCGTTCTACAATGAGCAGTACTTC. Translating gives CASSLGGQAFYNEQYF. The chain links TRBV12-3 or TRBV12-4 to TRBJ2-1; no definite D call. The end of the DNA aligns better with TRBJ2-7, so the J call may be wrong. The CDR3 is 16 residues long.

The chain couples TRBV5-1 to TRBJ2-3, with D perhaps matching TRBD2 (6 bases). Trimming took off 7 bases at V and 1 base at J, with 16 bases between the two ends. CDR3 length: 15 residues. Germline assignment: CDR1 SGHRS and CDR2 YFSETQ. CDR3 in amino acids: CASGAVGGGTDTQYF. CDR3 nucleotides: TGCGCCAGCGGGGCGGTGGGGGGAGGCACAGATACGCAGTATTTT.

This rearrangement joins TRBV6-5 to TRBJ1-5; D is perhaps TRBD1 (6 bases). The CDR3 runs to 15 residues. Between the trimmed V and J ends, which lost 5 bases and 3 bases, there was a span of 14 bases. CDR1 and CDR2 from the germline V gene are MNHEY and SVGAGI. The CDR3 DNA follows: TGTGCCAGCAGTCCCCGGGACACACTCAATCAGCCCCAGCATTTT. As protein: CASSPRDTLNQPQHF.

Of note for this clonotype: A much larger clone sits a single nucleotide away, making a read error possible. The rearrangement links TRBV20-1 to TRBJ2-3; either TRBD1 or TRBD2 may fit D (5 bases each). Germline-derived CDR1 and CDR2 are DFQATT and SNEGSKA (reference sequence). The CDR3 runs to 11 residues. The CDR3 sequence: CSAASTGTQYF. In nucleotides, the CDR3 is TGCAGTGCTGCTAGCACAGGTACGCAGTATTTT.

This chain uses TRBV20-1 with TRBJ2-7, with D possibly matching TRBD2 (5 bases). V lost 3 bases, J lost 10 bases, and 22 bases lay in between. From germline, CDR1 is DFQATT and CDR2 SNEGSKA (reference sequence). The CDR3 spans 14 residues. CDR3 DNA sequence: TGCAGTGCTAGGTTTCGGGGAAAGGGAGAGGCCCAGTACTTC. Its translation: CSARFRGKGEAQYF.

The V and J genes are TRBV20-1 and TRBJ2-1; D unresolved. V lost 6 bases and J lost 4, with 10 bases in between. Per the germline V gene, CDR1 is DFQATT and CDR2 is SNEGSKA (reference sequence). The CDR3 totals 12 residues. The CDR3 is CSAPIRYNEQFF. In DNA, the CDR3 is TGCAGTGCACCAATTCGGTACAATGAGCAGTTCTTC.

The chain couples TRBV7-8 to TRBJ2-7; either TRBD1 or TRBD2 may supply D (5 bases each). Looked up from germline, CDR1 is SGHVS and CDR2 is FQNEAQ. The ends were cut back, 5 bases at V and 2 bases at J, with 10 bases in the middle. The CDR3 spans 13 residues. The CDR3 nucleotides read TGTGCCAGCAGCCCCGAGGGACCCTACGAGCAGTACTTC. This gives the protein CASSPEGPYEQYF.

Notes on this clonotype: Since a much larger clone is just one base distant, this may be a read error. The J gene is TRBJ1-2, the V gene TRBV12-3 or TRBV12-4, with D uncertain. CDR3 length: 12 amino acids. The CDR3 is CASSFSGRGYIF. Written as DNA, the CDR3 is TGTGCCAGCAGTTTCAGTGGGCGCGGCTACATCTTC.

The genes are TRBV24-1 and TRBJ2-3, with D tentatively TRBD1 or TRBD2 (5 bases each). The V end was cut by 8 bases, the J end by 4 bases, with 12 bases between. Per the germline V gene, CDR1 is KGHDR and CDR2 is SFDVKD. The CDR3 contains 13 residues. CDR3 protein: CATNLGPADTQYF. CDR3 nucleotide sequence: TGTGCCACCAACCTGGGACCGGCAGATACGCAGTATTTT.

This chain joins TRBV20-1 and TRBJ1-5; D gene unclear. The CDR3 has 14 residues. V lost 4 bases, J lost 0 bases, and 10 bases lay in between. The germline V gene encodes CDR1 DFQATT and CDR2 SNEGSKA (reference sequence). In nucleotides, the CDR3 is TGCAGTGCTACGACGGCGTATAGCAATCAGCCCCAGCATTTT. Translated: CSATTAYSNQPQHF.

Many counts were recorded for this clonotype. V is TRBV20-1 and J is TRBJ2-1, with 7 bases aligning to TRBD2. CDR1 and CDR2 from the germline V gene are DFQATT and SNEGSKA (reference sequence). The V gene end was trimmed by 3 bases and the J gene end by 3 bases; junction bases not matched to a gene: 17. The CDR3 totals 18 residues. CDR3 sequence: CSASPNSPGGSGYNEQFF. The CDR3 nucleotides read TGCAGTGCTAGTCCTAACTCCCCGGGGGGTTCGGGCTACAATGAGCAGTTCTTC.

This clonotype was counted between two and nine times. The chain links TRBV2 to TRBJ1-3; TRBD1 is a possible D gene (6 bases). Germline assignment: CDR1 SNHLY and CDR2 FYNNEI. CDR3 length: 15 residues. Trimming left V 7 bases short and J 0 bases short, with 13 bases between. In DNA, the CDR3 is TGTGCCAGCACCGTGGACAGTTACTCTGGAAACACCATATATTTT. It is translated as CASTVDSYSGNTIYF. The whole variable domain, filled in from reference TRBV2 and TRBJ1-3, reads EPEVTQTPSHQVTQMGQEVILRCVPISNHLYFYWYRQILGQKVEFLVSFYNNEISEKSEIFDDQFSVERPDGSNFTLKIRSTKLEDSAMYFCASTVDSYSGNTIYFGEGSWLTVV.